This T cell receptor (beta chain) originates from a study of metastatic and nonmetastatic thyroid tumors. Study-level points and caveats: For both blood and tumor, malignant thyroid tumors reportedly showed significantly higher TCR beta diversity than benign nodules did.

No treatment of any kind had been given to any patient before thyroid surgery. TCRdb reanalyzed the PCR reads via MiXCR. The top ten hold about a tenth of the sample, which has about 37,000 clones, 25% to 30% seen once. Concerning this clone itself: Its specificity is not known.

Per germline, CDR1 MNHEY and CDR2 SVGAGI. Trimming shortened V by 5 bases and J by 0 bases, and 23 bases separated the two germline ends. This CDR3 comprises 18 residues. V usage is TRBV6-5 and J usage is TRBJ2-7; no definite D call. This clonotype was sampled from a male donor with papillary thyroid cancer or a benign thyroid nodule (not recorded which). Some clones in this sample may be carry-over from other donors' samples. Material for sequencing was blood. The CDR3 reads CASSPTSASEISSYEQYF. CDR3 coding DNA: TGTGCCAGCAGTCCGACAAGTGCGTCAGAAATAAGCTCCTACGAGCAGTACTTC.